These 13 T cell receptor beta chains originate from one sample sequenced in a study of CD8 T cells in ankylosing spondylitis (dated by TCRdb to the late 2010s). The method was 5' RACE. The sample was run on an Illumina HiSeq 2500. Through fastp at Q25 and MiXCR, TCRdb rebuilt clones from the public reads, retaining in-frame beta chains. CDR3 protein duplicates are merged, each entry listing the most common genes and DNA. In this sample the table shows 700,000 to 850,000 distinct CDR3 sequences, 12% of which occur a single time. The ten top clones hold about 0.5% of the sample. Results and caveats for the whole study, not just this receptor: A TCR beta motif made up of several highly homologous amino acid variants appeared to be characteristic of blood from ankylosing spondylitis patients.

Antigens of these TCRs are unknown. Sequencing was done on a sample of blood, either unsorted or a sorted T cell fraction (not recorded which). The origin of the receptors is a male donor with ankylosing spondylitis.

This clonotype has more than one count but fewer than ten. The rearrangement joins TRBV6-5 to TRBJ1-6; D gene uncertain. Germline CDR1 is MNHEY and CDR2 is SVGAGI. Trimming shortened V by 8 bases and J by 13 bases, and 9 bases separated the two germline ends. The CDR3 length is 10 residues. The DNA of the CDR3 is TGTGCCAGCGGCCCAATGCCCCTCCACTTT. It is translated as CASGPMPLHF.

The V gene is TRBV5-1, the J gene TRBJ2-7; D might be TRBD1 or TRBD2, each matching 5 bases. The CDR3 runs 15 residues. V lost 0 bases to trimming and J lost 4 bases, with 14 bases between them. The germline V gene encodes CDR1 SGHRS and CDR2 YFSETQ. CDR3 region: CASSLGPGTNYEQYF. CDR3 coding DNA: TGCGCCAGCAGCTTGGGGCCGGGGACCAATTACGAGCAGTACTTC.

This clonotype has just a few counts. The chain uses TRBV13 and TRBJ2-1; D is possibly TRBD1 or TRBD2 (5 bases each). The germline V gene encodes CDR1 PRHDT and CDR2 FYEKMQ (reference sequence). CDR3 length equals 16 residues. Trimming stripped 4 bases from V and 3 bases from J, with 16 bases between. The CDR3 loop reads CASSSKGRVGYNEQFF. The CDR3 DNA reads as TGTGCCAGCAGCTCAAAGGGACGGGTCGGCTACAATGAGCAGTTCTTC.

The chain combines TRBV20-1 with TRBJ1-2; possibly TRBD1 for D (6 bases). This CDR3 contains 13 residues. Trimming pared 1 base from V and 6 bases from J, leaving 12 bases between. CDR1 is DFQATT, CDR2 SNEGSKA, per germline (reference sequence). In nucleotides, the CDR3 is TGCAGTGCTAGAGGACAGGTTTTGGATGGCTACACCTTC. The encoded protein is CSARGQVLDGYTF.

Ten or more counts support this clonotype. The chain combines TRBV20-1 with TRBJ1-2; 10 positions agree with TRBD1. V lost 5 bases, J lost 3 bases, and 3 bases stayed unmatched. The germline V gene encodes CDR1 DFQATT and CDR2 SNEGSKA (reference sequence). The CDR3 has 13 amino acids. CDR3 nucleotides: TGCAGTGCTGGACAGGGGGTTGACTATGGCTACACCTTC. Encoded protein: CSAGQGVDYGYTF.

There are a few counts of this clonotype. The rearrangement joins TRBV7-6 to TRBJ1-1, with 7 bases matching TRBD1. This CDR3 has 14 amino acids. After removal of 5 bases from V and 1 base from J, the junction contained 4 bases not matched to a gene. CDR1 and CDR2 (germline): SGHVS, FNYEAQ. The CDR3 protein is CASSPWTGNTEAFF. DNA for the CDR3: TGTGCCAGCAGCCCCTGGACAGGGAACACTGAAGCTTTCTTT.

This clonotype was observed many times. The chain recombines TRBV20-1 with TRBJ2-7; D is perhaps TRBD2 (6 bases). This CDR3 is built from 13 residues. Trimming stripped 1 base from V and 6 bases from J, with 13 bases between. Germline CDR1 reads DFQATT; CDR2 reads SNEGSKA (reference sequence). The CDR3 DNA is TGCAGTGCTAGAGTATGGGGAGCGGGCGAGCAGTACTTC. As protein: CSARVWGAGEQYF.

The chain links TRBV5-1 to TRBJ2-5; 9 nucleotides align to TRBD1. The CDR3 covers 14 residues. V was pared by 5 bases and J by 1 base, with 3 bases of the junction left unmatched. Germline V lookup: CDR1 SGHRS, CDR2 YFSETQ. CDR3 sequence (DNA): TGCGCCAGCAGGAAGACAGGGGGCCAAGAGACCCAGTACTTC. This codes for CASRKTGGQETQYF.

This chain's CDR3 is CASSLNPAGSEQYF. DNA of the CDR3: TGTGCCAGCAGTTTAAACCCCGCAGGATCCGAGCAGTACTTC. The rearrangement uses TRBV28 and TRBJ2-7; D gene uncertain. This CDR3 is 14 amino acids long. V gave up 2 bases and J gave up 6 bases, with 14 bases separating them. Germline V lookup: CDR1 MDHEN, CDR2 SYDVKM.

The table lists this clonotype with a few counts. The chain combines TRBV5-1 with TRBJ1-1; no clear D. The V and J ends lost 0 bases and 6 bases respectively, with 9 bases between them. Germline lookup yields CDR1 SGHRS and CDR2 YFSETQ. The CDR3 has 13 residues. The CDR3 DNA sequence: TGCGCCAGCAGCTTGGCAACGAGGGCTGAAGCTTTCTTT. This translates into CASSLATRAEAFF. Variable domain in full (rest from reference TRBV5-1 and TRBJ1-1): KAGVTQTPRYLIKTRGQQVTLSCSPISGHRSVSWYQQTPGQGLQFLFEYFSETQRNKGNFPGRFSGRQFSNSRSEMNVSTLELGDSALYLCASSLATRAEAFFGQGTRLTVV.

The chain couples TRBV20-1 to TRBJ2-3; TRBD2 agrees at 12 bases. The trim removed 5 bases at V and 7 bases at J, leaving 10 bases unmatched. The length of the CDR3 is 15 residues. The germline V gene has CDR1 DFQATT and CDR2 SNEGSKA (reference sequence). The chain's CDR3 is CSAQRLRTSGNTQYF. DNA of the CDR3: TGCAGTGCTCAGCGGTTGAGGACTAGCGGGAATACGCAGTATTTT.

This clonotype was counted between two and nine times. This sequence joins TRBV7-9 and TRBJ2-1; perhaps TRBD2 as D (5 bases). V was clipped by 6 bases and J by 7 bases, with 16 bases between them. Looked up from germline, CDR1 is SEHNR and CDR2 is FQNEAQ (reference sequence). The CDR3 is 14 residues long. Here the CDR3 DNA reads TGTGCCAGCAGGAGGGCATGGGGATCGAATGAGCAGTTCTTC. It encodes CASRRAWGSNEQFF.

The rearrangement joins TRBV7-2 to TRBJ1-2; a possible D gene is TRBD1 (6 bases). The V gene's germline CDR1 is SGHTA and CDR2 FQGNSA. The CDR3 runs to 15 residues. The V and J ends lost 5 bases and 6 bases respectively, with 19 bases between them. The CDR3 bases are TGTGCCAGCAGCCCCTACGGGGGGCATCAAGATGGCTACACCTTC. Amino acid sequence: CASSPYGGHQDGYTF.